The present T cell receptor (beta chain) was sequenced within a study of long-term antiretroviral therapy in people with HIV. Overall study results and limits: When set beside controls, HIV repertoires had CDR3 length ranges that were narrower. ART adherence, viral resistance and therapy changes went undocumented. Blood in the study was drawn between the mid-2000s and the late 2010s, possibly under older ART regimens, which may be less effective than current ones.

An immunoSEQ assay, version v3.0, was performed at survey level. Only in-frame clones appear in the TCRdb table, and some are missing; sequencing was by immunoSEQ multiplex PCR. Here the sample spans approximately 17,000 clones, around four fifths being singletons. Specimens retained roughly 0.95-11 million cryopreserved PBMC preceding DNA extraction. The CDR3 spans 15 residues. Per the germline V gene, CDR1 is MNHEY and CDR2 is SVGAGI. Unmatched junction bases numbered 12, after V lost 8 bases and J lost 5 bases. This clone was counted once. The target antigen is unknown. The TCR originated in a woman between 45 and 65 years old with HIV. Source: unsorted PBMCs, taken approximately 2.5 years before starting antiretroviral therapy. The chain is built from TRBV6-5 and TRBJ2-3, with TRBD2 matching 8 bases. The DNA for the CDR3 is TGTGCCAGCCAGATCCGCGGGGGGAAATTAGATACGCAGTATTTT. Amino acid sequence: CASQIRGGKLDTQYF.